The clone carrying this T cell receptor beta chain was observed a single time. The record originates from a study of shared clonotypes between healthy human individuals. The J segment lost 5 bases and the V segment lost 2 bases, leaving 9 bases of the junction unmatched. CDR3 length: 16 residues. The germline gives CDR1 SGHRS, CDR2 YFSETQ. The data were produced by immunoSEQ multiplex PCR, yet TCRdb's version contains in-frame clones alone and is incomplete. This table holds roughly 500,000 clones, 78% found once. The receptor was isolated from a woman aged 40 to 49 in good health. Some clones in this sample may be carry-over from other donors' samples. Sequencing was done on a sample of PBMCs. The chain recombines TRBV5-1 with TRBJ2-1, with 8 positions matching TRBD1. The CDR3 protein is CASSFGDRLQNNEQFF. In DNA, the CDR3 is TGCGCCAGCAGCTTTGGGGACAGGTTGCAGAACAATGAGCAGTTCTTC.